The 23 T cell receptor beta chains below were found in one sample sequenced in a study of cytomegalovirus exposure and HLA in healthy donors. The PCR employed 60 Vbeta primers together with 13 Jbeta primers. Assay used: immunoSEQ multiplex PCR; TCRdb lists only in-frame clones, some missing. The repertoire consists of around 180,000 clones, with around 77% occurring once and the leading ten covering over 2%. Sequencing was carried out using PBMCs. These TCRs come from a man aged 60 to 69 in good health and CMV-seronegative.

The genes are TRBV6-6 and TRBJ2-5, with 10 bases fitting TRBD1. Germline CDR1 reads MNHNY; CDR2 reads SVGAGI (reference sequence). V dropped 2 bases and J dropped 11; count of bases not matched to a gene: 8. The CDR3 is 14 amino acids. The CDR3 DNA follows: TGTGCCAGCAGTTACGACGGGACAGGGGAACAGCAGTACTTC. This gives the protein CASSYDGTGEQQYF.

This sequence joins TRBV5-1 and TRBJ2-3, with 9 bases lining up with TRBD2. Unmatched junction bases numbered 9, after V lost 4 bases and J lost 3 bases. The CDR3 runs 16 residues. CDR1 SGHRS and CDR2 YFSETQ come from the germline V gene. Here the CDR3 reads CASSTGLARPTDTQYF. As DNA, the CDR3 is TGCGCCAGCAGCACGGGACTAGCTCGACCAACAGATACGCAGTATTTT.

This clone was detected only once. The V call is TRBV5-1, the J call TRBJ1-1; D is possibly TRBD1 (5 bases). V was pared by 1 base and J by 5 bases, with 15 bases between. The CDR3 extends over 15 amino acids. Germline V gene lookup returns CDR1 SGHRS and CDR2 YFSETQ. CDR3 nucleotide sequence: TGCGCCAGCAGCTTGAGGGGACTCCCAGGAACTGAAGCTTTCTTT. This codes for CASSLRGLPGTEAFF.

This clone was recorded a few times. The chain links TRBV5-8 to TRBJ2-5; 9 bases fit TRBD1. Germline V CDR1 and CDR2: SGHTS, YDEGEE. This CDR3 contains 14 residues. The trim removed 3 bases at V and 4 bases at J, leaving 4 bases unmatched. This CDR3 is CASSSGQGRETQYF. Written as DNA, the CDR3 is TGTGCCAGCAGCTCGGGACAGGGACGAGAGACCCAGTACTTC. Drawing the rest from reference TRBV5-8 and TRBJ2-5, the complete variable domain is EAGVTQSPTHLIKTRGQQATLRCSPISGHTSVYWYQQALGLGLQFLLWYDEGEERNRGNFPPRFSGRQFPNYSSELNVNALELEDSALYLCASSSGQGRETQYFGPGTRLLVL.

The chain carries TRBV15 and TRBJ2-7; tentative D call: TRBD2 (5 bases). CDR3 size: 18 residues. V was clipped by 3 bases and J by 2 bases, with 23 bases between them. Germline assignment: CDR1 LNHNV and CDR2 YYDKDF (reference sequence). In nucleotides, the CDR3 is TGTGCCACCAGCAGGACCCGATTAGGGCGGCGGGTGGCCTACGAGCAGTACTTC. Amino acids: CATSRTRLGRRVAYEQYF.

As for this clone: At one end, the junction sequence differs from germline, possibly due to a read error. CDR3 residues: CASSELGNQPQNF. The CDR3 region has the DNA TGTGCCAGCAGTGAGTTGGGCAATCAGCCCCAGAATTTT. This rearrangement joins TRBV2 to TRBJ1-5, with D unresolved. Germline V CDR1 and CDR2: SNHLY, FYNNEI. The CDR3 extends over 13 amino acids.

This clone was observed a few times. This sequence joins TRBV19 and TRBJ2-2; the match to TRBD2 covers 11 bases. The CDR3 has 14 residues. After removal of 6 bases from V and 4 bases from J, the junction contained 1 base not matched to a gene. The germline V gene encodes CDR1 LNHDA and CDR2 SQIVND (reference sequence). CDR3 sequence: CASRLAGATGELFF. The CDR3 DNA sequence: TGTGCCAGTAGACTAGCGGGAGCCACCGGGGAGCTGTTTTTT. The full variable domain, with the rest looked up from reference TRBV19 and TRBJ2-2, is DGGITQSPKYLFRKEGQNVTLSCEQNLNHDAMYWYRQDPGQGLRLIYYSQIVNDFQKGDIAEGYSVSREKKESFPLTVTSAQKNPTAFYLCASRLAGATGELFFGEGSRLTVL.

The genes are TRBV7-2 and TRBJ2-5, with 7 bases identical to TRBD1. This CDR3 comprises 14 residues. Trimming cost V 7 bases and J 5 bases; bases outside gene matches: 10. Looked up from germline, CDR1 is SGHTA and CDR2 is FQGNSA. CDR3 nucleotide sequence: TGTGCCAGCAAGTACTTAGCCAGGGGGGAGACCCAGTACTTC. The encoded protein is CASKYLARGETQYF.

The chain recombines TRBV5-1 with TRBJ1-1, with 8 positions matching TRBD1. The length of the CDR3 is 12 residues. Per the germline V gene, CDR1 is SGHRS and CDR2 is YFSETQ. J gave up 7 bases and V 4 bases, and 3 bases lay outside the gene matches. The CDR3 loop reads CASSNTGGEAFF. For the CDR3, the DNA is TGCGCCAGCAGCAACACAGGGGGTGAAGCTTTCTTT.

This chain uses TRBV5-6 with TRBJ1-5, with TRBD1 matching over 7 bases. This CDR3 contains 14 residues. The V gene end was trimmed by 3 bases and the J gene end by 7 bases; junction bases not matched to a gene: 7. Germline CDR1 reads SGHDT; CDR2 reads YYEEEE. The CDR3 DNA follows: TGTGCCAGCAGCTCAGCACCAGGGGGGCAGCCCCAGCATTTT. Protein sequence: CASSSAPGGQPQHF.

On this clone: One junction end does not reproduce the germline sequence, and a read error may be involved. The CDR3 region is CSSSREGEPLNF. CDR3 DNA: TGTTCCAGCAGCCGCGAGGGAGAACCCCTCAACTTT. The V call is TRBV7-9, the J call TRBJ1-6; no definite D call. The CDR3 sequence is 12 residues long. Germline V gene data show CDR1 as SEHNR and CDR2 as FQNEAQ (reference sequence). Filled out from reference TRBV7-9 and TRBJ1-6, the complete variable domain reads DTGVSQNPRHKITKRGQNVTFRCDPISEHNRLYWYRQTLGQGPEFLTYFQNEAQLEKSRLLSDRFSAERPKGSFSTLEIQRTEQGDSAMYLCSSSREGEPLNFGNGTRLTVT.

This clone was counted only a few times. The rearrangement uses TRBV6-5 and TRBJ2-7, with D hard to call. The CDR3 has 13 residues. Germline CDR1 is MNHEY and CDR2 is SVGAGI. The V end lost 2 bases, the J end lost 4 bases, and 9 bases lay between the germline ends. The CDR3 DNA reads as TGTGCCAGCAGTTACGGGCACTCATACGAGCAGTACTTC. It encodes CASSYGHSYEQYF.

With regard to this clone: Relative to the germline gene, one junction end is altered; a read error may explain this. The CDR3 DNA reads as TGTGCCAGTAGAAGTCAAACTCTTAACTATGGCTACCCCTTC. Its translation: CASRSQTLNYGYPF. The chain combines TRBV19 with TRBJ1-2; D is ambiguous. The CDR3 runs to 14 residues. Germline V gives CDR1 LNHDA, CDR2 SQIVND (reference sequence).

In this sample, this clone turned up once. This sequence joins TRBV11-2 and TRBJ1-1, with 8 bases matching TRBD1. The germline V gene encodes CDR1 SGHAT and CDR2 FQNNGV. The CDR3 totals 14 residues. V gave up 5 bases and J gave up 1 base; unmatched junction bases: 3. CDR3 loop: CASSQGQGNTEAFF. CDR3 coding DNA: TGTGCCAGCAGCCAAGGACAGGGGAACACTGAAGCTTTCTTT.

The rearrangement joins TRBV19 to TRBJ2-2; D is possibly TRBD1 (6 bases). This CDR3 contains 11 residues. Trimming shortened V by 10 bases and J by 5 bases, and 8 bases separated the two germline ends. Germline values: CDR1 LNHDA, CDR2 SQIVND (reference sequence). CDR3 sequence (DNA): TGTGCCACCAGGGGTACCGGGGAGCTGTTTTTT. As protein: CATRGTGELFF.

This chain joins TRBV9 and TRBJ2-3; a weak D match, TRBD2 (6 bases). CDR1 SGDLS and CDR2 YYNGEE come from the germline V gene. CDR3 size: 14 residues. The V end was cut by 3 bases, the J end by 6 bases, with 14 bases between. In nucleotides, the CDR3 is TGTGCCAGCAGCGAAGCGGGCCCCACGGATACGCAGTATTTT. Residues: CASSEAGPTDTQYF.

Points on this clone: Other DNA sequences in this specimen translate into the identical CDR3. CDR3 DNA sequence: TGTGCCAGCAGTGATAGCGGGTCCTACAATGAGCAGTTCTTC. Translated, it gives CASSDSGSYNEQFF. The chain links TRBV25-1 to TRBJ2-1, with 7 bases identical to TRBD2. Germline-derived CDR1 and CDR2 are MGHDK and SYGVNS. After removal of 3 bases from V and 1 base from J, the junction contained 0 bases not matched to a gene. This CDR3 contains 14 residues.

The rearrangement uses TRBV5-1 and TRBJ1-1; tentatively, D is TRBD1 (6 bases). From germline, CDR1 is SGHRS and CDR2 YFSETQ. This CDR3 has 15 amino acids. Trimming removed 5 bases from V and 0 bases from J, with 14 bases in between. CDR3 in DNA: TGCGCCAGCAGACCCGACAGGTTACTGAACACTGAAGCTTTCTTT. Protein: CASRPDRLLNTEAFF.

The J gene is TRBJ1-2, the V gene TRBV5-4; D may be TRBD1 (6 bases). V lost 2 bases to trimming and J lost 7 bases, with 12 bases between them. The CDR3 length is 13 residues. Per the germline V gene, CDR1 is SGHNT and CDR2 is YYREEE (reference sequence). The CDR3 region is CASSLNRECGYTF. CDR3 sequence (DNA): TGTGCCAGCAGCTTAAACAGGGAATGTGGCTACACCTTC.

The genes are TRBV5-6 and TRBJ2-5; TRBD1 aligns across 8 bases. This CDR3 is 14 amino acids long. Trimming at V came to 3 bases and at J to 4 bases, leaving 5 bases not matched to a gene. Germline-derived CDR1 and CDR2 are SGHDT and YYEEEE. The DNA of the CDR3 is TGTGCCAGCAGCTCATCAGGGGGCGGAGAGACCCAGTACTTC. Its translation is CASSSSGGGETQYF.

The chain uses TRBV5-4 and TRBJ1-1, with a possible D match to TRBD1 (5 bases). The CDR3 sequence is 14 residues long. Per germline, CDR1 SGHNT and CDR2 YYREEE (reference sequence). V lost 4 bases and J lost 3, with 13 bases in between. In DNA, the CDR3 is TGTGCCAGCAGCCAGGGAACCCTAGACACTGAAGCTTTCTTT. Residues: CASSQGTLDTEAFF.

A few counts support this clone. The rearrangement links TRBV6-1 to TRBJ1-5; TRBD1 might be the D (5 bases). The CDR3 sequence is 13 residues long. Germline V gene sequence: CDR1 MNHNS, CDR2 SASEGT. The ends were cut back, 7 bases at V and 5 bases at J, with 12 bases in the middle. The CDR3 loop reads CASIGVFDQPQHF. The DNA of the CDR3 is TGTGCCAGCATAGGGGTTTTCGATCAGCCCCAGCATTTT.

This sequence joins TRBV5-1 and TRBJ2-3; the D gene is possibly TRBD1 (5 bases). Per the germline V gene, CDR1 is SGHRS and CDR2 is YFSETQ. Trimming pared 4 bases from V and 3 bases from J, leaving 12 bases between. CDR3 length: 14 amino acids. Written as DNA, the CDR3 is TGCGCCAGCAGCATGGGCAGGGTGACAGATACGCAGTATTTT. Its protein product is CASSMGRVTDTQYF.